Listed below are T cell receptor beta chains from one sample, sequenced in a study of CD8 T cells in ankylosing spondylitis. TCRdb passed the 5' RACE reads through MiXCR, listing each CDR3 protein once. The sample lists under 550,000 distinct CDR3 sequences, roughly a quarter occurring once. The sample comprised blood, either unsorted or a sorted T cell fraction (not recorded which). The receptors shown here come from a male donor with ankylosing spondylitis. Both conserved end residues are part of each CDR3. The D gene is left open where the match is weak. Some rows have no size entry. The others give once, few or many, or a class for an expanded clone.

>TRBD1|TRBJ1-1|TRBV15|few|16
TGTGCCACCAGCACCGGGACAGGGGGCCCCGACACTGAAGCTTTCTTT
CATSTGTGGPDTEAFF
>TRBD2|TRBJ2-1|TRBV20-1|NA|13
TGCAGTGCTAGAGCGGGAGGTGGCAATGAGCAGTTCTTC
CSARAGGGNEQFF
>TRBD2|TRBJ2-2|TRBV20-1|few|17
TGCAGTGCTTCCCCCATTGGGGGGAGGGGGAACACCGGGGAGCTGTTTTTT
CSASPIGGRGNTGELFF
>NA|TRBJ1-4|TRBV15|NA|15
TGTGCCACCAGCAGAGAAACAGGGTCTAAAGAAAAACTGTTTTTT
CATSRETGSKEKLFF
>NA|TRBJ2-3|TRBV29-1|NA|11
TGCAGCGTTGGTTTTGGAGATACGCAGTATTTT
CSVGFGDTQYF
>TRBD2|TRBJ2-2|TRBV11-3|NA|17
TGTGCCAGCAGCCCGCGCCCCGGTGGGACTAGCACCGGGGAGCTGTTTTTT
CASSPRPGGTSTGELFF
>NA|TRBJ1-1|TRBV5-1|few|12
TGCGCCAGCAGCTTGGCGAAGGGTGAAGCTTTCTTT
CASSLAKGEAFF
>NA|TRBJ1-2|TRBV3-1|NA|14
TGTGCCAGCAGCCCGGACGGGTGGAACTATGGCTACACCTTC
CASSPDGWNYGYTF
>NA|TRBJ2-1|TRBV29-1|few|14
TGCAGCGTTGGACCGGGACAAAGTTATGTTGAGCAGTTCTTC
CSVGPGQSYVEQFF
>NA|TRBJ1-2|TRBV6-5|NA|14
TGTGCCAGCAGTTATGGGGGCGACGACTATGGCTACACCTTC
CASSYGGDDYGYTF
>NA|TRBJ2-5|TRBV11-2|few|14
TGTGCCAGCAGCTTCAGGGACGTATCAGAGACCCAGTACTTC
CASSFRDVSETQYF
>TRBD1|TRBJ2-1|TRBV7-9|few|17
TGTGCCACCCTAAAGGCTGCCTCGGGACAGGGGAGGAATGAGCAGTTCTTC
CATLKAASGQGRNEQFF
>NA|TRBJ2-2|TRBV5-1|few|15
TGCGCCAGCGCCCCAGGGGCGCCGAACACCGGGGAGCTGTTTTTT
CASAPGAPNTGELFF
>NA|TRBJ2-1|TRBV5-1|NA|15
TGCGCCAGCAGCTACGGACTAGGGGGAGTGAATGAGCAGTTCTTC
CASSYGLGGVNEQFF
>TRBD2|TRBJ2-7|TRBV9|few|17
TGTGCCAGCAGCGTAGTCCCTGACCTAGCGGCTATTTACGAGCAGTACTTC
CASSVVPDLAAIYEQYF
>NA|TRBJ2-3|TRBV6-2/TRBV6-3|few|18
TGTGCCAGCAGTTACTCGACCACATTAGCGGCTAGCACAGATACGCAGTATTTT
CASSYSTTLAASTDTQYF
>TRBD2|TRBJ2-1|TRBV27|NA|17
TGTGCCAGCAGCCCTTCGGGAGGCTTCGTGGCCTACAATGAGCAGTTCTTC
CASSPSGGFVAYNEQFF
>TRBD2|TRBJ2-3|TRBV5-1|few|16
TGCGCCAGCAGCTTGGTAGCTCTAGCGGGAACAGATACGCAGTATTTT
CASSLVALAGTDTQYF
>NA|TRBJ1-2|TRBV7-8|few|13
TGTGCCAGCAGCTTATATCCCTATCAAGGCTACACCTTC
CASSLYPYQGYTF
>NA|TRBJ2-1|TRBV5-1|many|14
TGCGCCAGCAGCTTGGATTCAGTGTACAATGAGCAGTTCTTC
CASSLDSVYNEQFF
>NA|TRBJ2-5|TRBV12-3/TRBV12-4|NA|14
TGTGCCAGCAGTTTAGACCTGTACCAAGAGACCCAGTACTTC
CASSLDLYQETQYF
>NA|TRBJ1-2|TRBV4-2|NA|16
TGTGCCAGCAGCCCCGTAGGGGACGCTTCTAACTATGGCTACACCTTC
CASSPVGDASNYGYTF
>TRBD2|TRBJ2-3|TRBV7-2|few|16
TGTGCCAGCAGCTTGGGACTAGCGGGGAAAATAGATACGCAGTATTTT
CASSLGLAGKIDTQYF
>NA|TRBJ2-7|TRBV18|NA|13
TGTGCCAGCTCACCAGACCCGACACCCCTGGAGTACTTC
CASSPDPTPLEYF
>NA|TRBJ2-2|TRBV12-3/TRBV12-4|few|11
TGTGCCAGCAGGCGGTTCGGGGAGCTGTTTTTT
CASRRFGELFF
>NA|TRBJ1-2|TRBV6-6|NA|13
TGTGCCAGCAGTGCGCTTGGTACCTATGGCTACACCTTC
CASSALGTYGYTF